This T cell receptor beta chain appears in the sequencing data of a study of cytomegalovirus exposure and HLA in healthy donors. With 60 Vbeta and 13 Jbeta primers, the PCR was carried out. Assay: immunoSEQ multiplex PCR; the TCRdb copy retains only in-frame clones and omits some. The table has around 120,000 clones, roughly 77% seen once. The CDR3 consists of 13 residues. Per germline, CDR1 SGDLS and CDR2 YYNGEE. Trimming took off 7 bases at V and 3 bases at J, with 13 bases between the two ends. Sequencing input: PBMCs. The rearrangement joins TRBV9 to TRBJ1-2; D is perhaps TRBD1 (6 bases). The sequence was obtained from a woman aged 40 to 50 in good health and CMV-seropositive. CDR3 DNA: TGTGCCAGCGGGGGGGGCAGGCACTATGGCTACACCTTC. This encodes CASGGGRHYGYTF.